These 9 T cell receptor beta chains were all obtained from the same sample, sequenced in a study of control samples from healthy donors and cancer patients. Clones were read by immunoSEQ multiplex PCR, and TCRdb kept only the in-frame ones, dropping some. Of just under 75,000 clones listed, less than 90% were seen once; the top ten hold 3.5% to 4%. Sequencing input: blood. The receptors come from a woman between 45 and 65 years old in good health.

The V and J genes are TRBV14 and TRBJ1-3, with D maybe TRBD1 (6 bases). This CDR3 spans 14 amino acids. Germline V gene sequence: CDR1 SGHDN, CDR2 FVKESK. Trimming stripped 1 base from V and 5 bases from J, with 9 bases between. The CDR3 loop is CASSQGQGRNTIYF. The CDR3 nucleotides read TGTGCCAGCAGCCAAGGCCAGGGGAGAAACACCATATATTTT.

The J gene is TRBJ2-1, the V gene TRBV2, with TRBD2 identical over 8 bases. J lost 2 bases, V lost 4 bases, and 1 base had no gene match. CDR1 SNHLY and CDR2 FYNNEI come from the germline V gene. The CDR3 covers 14 residues. This CDR3 reads CASSVGRAYNEQFF. DNA of the CDR3: TGTGCCAGCAGTGTCGGGAGGGCCTACAATGAGCAGTTCTTC.

The chain combines TRBV5-1 with TRBJ1-2, with D perhaps matching TRBD1 (5 bases). Germline loops: CDR1 SGHRS, CDR2 YFSETQ. The CDR3 sequence is 15 residues long. Trimming removed 0 bases at V and 2 bases at J, with 11 bases between. The CDR3 loop is CASSLGRGSNYGYTF. The CDR3 region has the DNA TGCGCCAGCAGCTTGGGGAGGGGCTCGAACTATGGCTACACCTTC.

J is TRBJ1-2 and V is TRBV19; a weak D match, TRBD1 (6 bases). Trimming stripped 3 bases from V and 2 bases from J, with 10 bases between. CDR1 LNHDA and CDR2 SQIVND come from the germline V gene (reference sequence). The CDR3 consists of 14 residues. CDR3 in DNA: TGTGCCAGTAGTATCGGGGGGCGCAACTATGGCTACACCTTC. The encoded protein is CASSIGGRNYGYTF.

The genes are TRBV23-1 and TRBJ1-2; 7 bases align to TRBD1. TRBV23-1 is filed as an ORF, its function uncertain. The CDR3 contains 16 residues. After removal of 6 bases from V and 5 bases from J, the junction contained 15 bases not matched to a gene. The CDR3 DNA reads as TGCGCCAGCAGCGCGTGGACAGGTAATGAGGCTTATGGCTACACCTTC. Translated: CASSAWTGNEAYGYTF.

CDR3: CASRTGLQTGELFF. The CDR3 DNA reads TGTGCCAGCAGAACAGGATTGCAGACCGGGGAGCTGTTTTTT. The V call is TRBV6-5, the J call TRBJ2-2; a possible D gene is TRBD1 (5 bases). Germline values: CDR1 MNHEY, CDR2 SVGAGI. Trimming shortened V by 6 bases and J by 5 bases, and 13 bases separated the two germline ends. This CDR3 contains 14 residues.

This clone has only one observation. The genes are TRBV7-9 and TRBJ2-3; D is unresolved. The ends were cut back, 8 bases at V and 0 bases at J, with 9 bases in the middle. From germline, CDR1 is SEHNR and CDR2 FQNEAQ (reference sequence). The CDR3 length is 13 residues. In DNA, the CDR3 is TGTGCCAGCCGCCTCCCCAGCACAGATACGCAGTATTTT. This encodes CASRLPSTDTQYF.

This chain joins TRBV5-1 and TRBJ2-7; D remains ambiguous. Germline V gene lookup returns CDR1 SGHRS and CDR2 YFSETQ. This CDR3 contains 11 residues. Trimming removed 4 bases at V and 3 bases at J, with 5 bases between. The CDR3 is CASSSLYEQYF. The CDR3 DNA sequence: TGCGCCAGCAGCAGCCTCTACGAGCAGTACTTC.

The chain is built from TRBV4-2 and TRBJ1-1, with no clear D. The CDR3 runs to 16 residues. Between the trimmed V and J ends, which lost 0 bases and 4 bases, there was a span of 15 bases. Germline V gene data show CDR1 as LGHNA and CDR2 as YNFKEQ. This chain's CDR3 is CASSQDWSGGSTEAFF. CDR3 coding DNA: TGTGCCAGCAGCCAAGATTGGTCCGGAGGGAGCACTGAAGCTTTCTTT.